This passage covers 31 T cell receptor beta chains from one sample sequenced in a study of T cells after yellow fever vaccination. TCRdb reprocessed the 5' RACE reads with MiXCR, giving one entry per CDR3 protein. The sample yields under 600,000 distinct CDR3 sequences, less than 25% seen once. Sequenced material: PBMCs, taken approximately 20 days after the first yellow fever vaccination. Source of these receptors: a man between 18 and 29 years old who received the YFV17D yellow fever vaccine.

This clonotype was detected only a few times. The chain carries TRBV20-1 and TRBJ1-5; D is possibly TRBD1 (6 bases). Germline values: CDR1 DFQATT, CDR2 SNEGSKA (reference sequence). V was clipped by 6 bases and J by 6 bases, with 15 bases between them. This CDR3 is built from 13 residues. The CDR3 reads CSAPAGGGQPQHF. DNA for the CDR3: TGCAGTGCCCCGGCGGGAGGGGGTCAGCCCCAGCATTTT.

In its sample, this clonotype was seen a few times. The rearrangement joins TRBV7-9 to TRBJ2-7, with D possibly TRBD2 on 6 matching bases. The germline gives CDR1 SEHNR, CDR2 FQNEAQ (reference sequence). This CDR3 spans 12 amino acids. Trimming took 4 bases from V and 6 from J, leaving 10 bases between them. The CDR3 sequence is CASSSGEGEQYV. In DNA form, the CDR3 reads TGTGCCAGCAGCTCGGGAGAGGGCGAGCAGTACGTC.

V usage is TRBV15 and J usage is TRBJ2-7; D perhaps matches TRBD2 (7 bases). CDR1 and CDR2 (germline): LNHNV, YYDKDF (reference sequence). This CDR3 spans 15 amino acids. V lost 1 base to trimming and J lost 3 bases, with 13 bases between them. The CDR3 DNA reads TGTGCCACCAGCAGAGGTAGGGGGGGGAACTACGAGCAGTACGTC. This encodes CATSRGRGGNYEQYV.

The chain couples TRBV27 to TRBJ2-7; 7 positions agree with TRBD1. The length of the CDR3 is 16 residues. V gave up 1 base and J gave up 0 bases; unmatched junction bases: 6. The germline V gene encodes CDR1 MNHEY and CDR2 SMNVEV (reference sequence). Here the CDR3 DNA reads TGTGCCAGCAGTTTATATGGGACAGCCGTCTCCTACGAGCAGTACTTC. It yields the protein CASSLYGTAVSYEQYF.

This clonotype was observed a handful of times. The rearrangement uses TRBV20-1 and TRBJ2-7; 12 bases agree with TRBD2. Germline V gene data show CDR1 as DFQATT and CDR2 as SNEGSKA (reference sequence). There are 14 residues in the CDR3. The V segment lost 8 bases and the J segment 2 bases; nucleotides outside the gene matches: 7. As DNA, the CDR3 is TGCAGTACACTAGCGGGGGGAGGCCCCTACGAGCAGTACGTC. Residues: CSTLAGGGPYEQYV.

This clonotype was counted only a few times. V usage is TRBV20-1 and J usage is TRBJ2-5; TRBD1 matches 9 bases. V was clipped by 3 bases and J by 5 bases; unmatched bases: 10. The CDR3 extends over 15 amino acids. The V gene's germline CDR1 is DFQATT and CDR2 SNEGSKA (reference sequence). As DNA, the CDR3 is TGCAGTGCTAGGGGACAGGGCCGACACCTGGAGACCCAGTACTTC. It translates to CSARGQGRHLETQYF.

In its sample, this clonotype was seen a few times. The chain has TRBV7-2 and TRBJ2-2, with D perhaps matching TRBD1 or TRBD2 (6 bases each). Per germline, CDR1 SGHTA and CDR2 FQGNSA. The CDR3 covers 15 residues. The germline V and J ends were trimmed by 1 base and 6 bases, with 12 bases remaining between them. The CDR3 region is CASSLVGGTAGELFF. The CDR3 coding sequence is TGTGCCAGCAGCTTAGTGGGGGGCACGGCCGGGGAGCTGTTTTTT.

This clonotype was counted a few times. The rearrangement joins TRBV18 to TRBJ2-7; possible D gene TRBD1, 6 bases. This CDR3 contains 14 residues. Looked up from germline, CDR1 is KGHSH and CDR2 is LQKENI. Trimming pared 4 bases from V and 2 bases from J, leaving 12 bases between. The CDR3 sequence is CASSRSQGPYEQYF. The CDR3 DNA reads as TGTGCCAGCTCACGAAGTCAGGGGCCCTACGAGCAGTACTTC.

Regarding this clonotype: This may stem from a read error, because a much larger clone lies one nucleotide away. The chain couples TRBV7-6 to TRBJ2-5; TRBD1 is a possible D gene (6 bases). V lost 8 bases to trimming and J lost 5 bases, with 15 bases between them. In germline, CDR1 is SGHVS, CDR2 FNYEAQ. The CDR3 runs to 13 residues. CDR3 sequence reads: CASCQGPGETQYF. As DNA, the CDR3 is TGTGCCAGCTGCCAGGGGCCCGGGGAGACCCAGTACTTC.

The rearrangement joins TRBV3-1 to TRBJ1-6; TRBD1 matches 7 bases. Trimming took 2 bases from V and 9 from J; bases not matched to a gene: 10. Germline loops: CDR1 LGHDT, CDR2 YNNKEL (reference sequence). The length of the CDR3 is 16 residues. For the CDR3, the DNA is TGTGCCAGCAGCCAATCTTACACGACAGGGAGTTCACCCCTCCACTTT. Protein product: CASSQSYTTGSSPLHF.

The V gene is TRBV14, the J gene TRBJ2-4; D unresolved. Germline V lookup: CDR1 SGHDN, CDR2 FVKESK. The CDR3 spans 13 residues. V lost 0 bases to trimming and J lost 8 bases, with 8 bases between them. CDR3 DNA: TGTGCCAGCAGCCAAGATGTGACGCACATTCAGTACTTC. Translation: CASSQDVTHIQYF.

This clonotype was observed a few times. The CDR3 sequence is CASSLAAGGNTIYF. The CDR3 DNA reads as TGTGCCAGCAGCTTAGCCGCGGGAGGAAACACCATATATTTT. This chain uses TRBV7-2 with TRBJ1-3; unclear D gene. V was trimmed by 0 bases and J by 4 bases, leaving 7 bases between them. Germline loops: CDR1 SGHTA, CDR2 FQGNSA. This CDR3 has 14 amino acids.

V usage is TRBV5-1 and J usage is TRBJ2-3; D remains unclear. Germline assignment: CDR1 SGHRS and CDR2 YFSETQ. Trimming removed 4 bases at V and 2 bases at J, with 11 bases between. This CDR3 has 14 amino acids. The DNA of the CDR3 is TGCGCCAGCAGCCCGGCGCGGAACACAGATACGCAGTATTTT. Protein: CASSPARNTDTQYF.

The gene calls are TRBV5-1 and TRBJ2-5; 9 positions match TRBD2. The CDR3 is made up of 14 amino acids. Losses at the gene ends were 5 bases for V and 5 bases for J; bases not matched to a gene: 7. Germline loops: CDR1 SGHRS, CDR2 YFSETQ. The CDR3 bases are TGCGCCAGCAGGGGAGCGGGGGGCCTGGAGACCCAGTACTTC. Residues: CASRGAGGLETQYF.

In its sample, this clonotype was seen a few times. The rearrangement links TRBV11-2 to TRBJ1-1; the D is unclear. Trimming shortened V by 2 bases and J by 7 bases, and 8 bases separated the two germline ends. From germline, CDR1 is SGHAT and CDR2 FQNNGV. This CDR3 contains 12 residues. The CDR3 sequence: CASSLKGDEAFF. The CDR3 bases are TGTGCCAGCAGCTTAAAAGGCGATGAAGCTTTCTTT.

This clonotype has a handful of counts. The chain is built from TRBV5-5 and TRBJ2-7, with a weak D call TRBD1 (6 bases). Per germline, CDR1 SGHKS and CDR2 YYEKEE (reference sequence). The V gene lost 2 bases and the J gene lost 4 bases, with 13 bases spanning the gap. The length of the CDR3 is 14 residues. The CDR3 sequence: CASSFGAGVYEQYV. CDR3 sequence (DNA): TGTGCCAGCAGCTTCGGAGCAGGGGTGTACGAGCAGTACGTC.

The V gene is TRBV20-1, the J gene TRBJ2-6, with 13 positions matching TRBD2. Germline V gives CDR1 DFQATT, CDR2 SNEGSKA (reference sequence). V lost 6 bases and J lost 1; bases outside the gene matches: 0. The CDR3 loop spans 15 amino acids. This CDR3 is CSAGLAGSGANVLTF. Here the CDR3 DNA reads TGCAGTGCGGGACTAGCGGGGTCTGGGGCCAACGTCCTGACTTTC.

This clonotype appeared a few times. The chain carries TRBV6-1 and TRBJ1-1; D is unresolved. V was shortened by 1 base and J by 11 bases, with 11 bases between the two germline ends. Germline lookup yields CDR1 MNHNS and CDR2 SASEGT. This CDR3 has 12 residues. The CDR3 sequence: CASSEGGPKAFF. DNA for the CDR3: TGTGCCAGCAGTGAAGGCGGGCCTAAGGCTTTCTTT.

This clonotype has a handful of counts. Written as DNA, the CDR3 is TGTGCCAGCAGTTATTTATTGGGACAGGGACGAGAGACCCAGTACTTC. Translated, it gives CASSYLLGQGRETQYF. The chain combines TRBV6-2 or TRBV6-3 with TRBJ2-5, with 9 bases fitting TRBD1. This CDR3 has 16 residues. V lost 3 bases and J lost 4; bases outside the gene matches: 9. Germline loops: CDR1 MNHEY, CDR2 SVGEGT.

This clonotype has just a few counts. This chain connects TRBV2 to TRBJ2-5; D gene unclear. CDR3 size: 12 residues. Trimming took 5 bases from V and 5 from J, leaving 9 bases between them. In germline, CDR1 is SNHLY, CDR2 FYNNEI. CDR3 sequence: CASSWSTETQYF. In DNA, the CDR3 is TGTGCCAGCAGTTGGAGTACGGAGACCCAGTACTTC.

This clonotype showed up just a few times. The V gene is TRBV18, the J gene TRBJ1-4, with D maybe TRBD1 (5 bases). Looked up from germline, CDR1 is KGHSH and CDR2 is LQKENI. This CDR3 spans 15 amino acids. V was trimmed by 8 bases and J by 7 bases, leaving 20 bases between them. The CDR3 sequence is CASGLGLGAGEKLFF. CDR3 DNA sequence: TGTGCCAGCGGACTCGGTTTAGGGGCGGGTGAAAAACTGTTTTTT.

The chain combines TRBV6-2 or TRBV6-3 with TRBJ2-4; TRBD1 or TRBD2 may be the D gene (5 bases each). The CDR3 contains 16 residues. Germline assignment: CDR1 MNHEY and CDR2 SVGEGT. The germline V and J ends were trimmed by 4 bases and 0 bases, with 13 bases remaining between them. In DNA form, the CDR3 reads TGTGCCAGCAGTTGGGGACCGACAATAGCCAAAAACATTCAGTACTTC. Encoded protein: CASSWGPTIAKNIQYF.

The genes are TRBV7-9 and TRBJ2-3; no definite D call. Germline assignment: CDR1 SEHNR and CDR2 FQNEAQ (reference sequence). The germline V and J ends were trimmed by 5 bases and 0 bases, with 12 bases remaining between them. The CDR3 extends over 15 amino acids. The DNA of the CDR3 is TGTGCCAGCAGCCCAGGTTTCTCTAGCACAGATACGCAGTATTTT. This codes for CASSPGFSSTDTQYF.

This clonotype was seen more than once but under ten times. The chain recombines TRBV3-1 with TRBJ2-3, with 8 positions matching TRBD2. V gave up 5 bases and J gave up 5 bases; unmatched junction bases: 18. Germline CDR1 reads LGHDT; CDR2 reads YNNKEL (reference sequence). The CDR3 has 18 amino acids. The CDR3, as DNA: TGTGCCAGCAGCAGATATCCGATCTGGACTAGCTCAGAAGATACGCAGTATTTT. This codes for CASSRYPIWTSSEDTQYF.

This clonotype occurred a few times. This sequence joins TRBV12-3 or TRBV12-4 and TRBJ1-6; unclear D gene. The CDR3 spans 14 residues. V was clipped by 7 bases and J by 10 bases, with 17 bases between them. The CDR3 DNA sequence: TGTGCCAGCAAACAAGGCCCGGGGAGGTCACCCCTCCACTTT. It codes for CASKQGPGRSPLHF.

At least ten counts were recorded for this clonotype. This chain's CDR3 is CSARETSLGEQYF. The DNA of the CDR3 is TGCAGTGCTAGAGAAACCTCCTTGGGGGAGCAGTACTTC. The chain links TRBV20-1 to TRBJ2-7; no clear D. Germline CDR1 DFQATT, CDR2 SNEGSKA (reference sequence). CDR3 length: 13 amino acids. Trimming shortened V by 0 bases and J by 7 bases, and 13 bases separated the two germline ends.

This clonotype was picked up a small number of times. The V call is TRBV12-3 or TRBV12-4, the J call TRBJ1-1; possibly TRBD1 for D (5 bases). The CDR3 spans 15 residues. The germline V and J ends were trimmed by 6 bases and 6 bases, with 20 bases remaining between them. CDR3 sequence: CASSGPVGDLPEAFF. As DNA, the CDR3 is TGTGCCAGCAGCGGGCCAGTAGGGGACCTCCCTGAAGCTTTCTTT.

The chain has TRBV7-2 and TRBJ2-3, with D possibly matching TRBD2 (5 bases). The CDR3 is 15 amino acids. The V and J ends lost 5 bases and 2 bases respectively, with 14 bases between them. Germline CDR1 SGHTA, CDR2 FQGNSA. The CDR3 sequence is CASSVERRYTDTQYF. CDR3 coding DNA: TGTGCCAGCAGCGTCGAGCGGAGATACACAGATACGCAGTATTTT.

The chain joins TRBV7-6 to TRBJ2-3; TRBD1 aligns across 9 bases. V trimming: 1 base; J trimming: 1 base; junction bases outside the gene matches: 3. The CDR3 length is 16 residues. From germline, CDR1 is SGHVS and CDR2 FNYEAQ. CDR3: CASSLGDRVGTDTQYF. CDR3 sequence (DNA): TGTGCCAGCAGCTTAGGGGACAGGGTGGGCACAGATACGCAGTATTTT.

There are a few counts of this clonotype. The CDR3 loop is CASSLRPLSTDTQYF. The CDR3 coding sequence is TGTGCCAGCAGCTTACGGCCATTGAGCACAGATACGCAGTATTTT. The chain couples TRBV7-3 to TRBJ2-3; no reliable D call. CDR1 and CDR2 (germline): SGHTA, FQGTGA. V was pared by 2 bases and J by 0 bases, with 9 bases between. This CDR3 has 15 residues.

V and J are TRBV10-3 and TRBJ1-1; the match to TRBD1 covers 7 bases. The V and J ends lost 4 bases and 1 base, in that order; junction bases with no gene match: 12. Germline V lookup: CDR1 ENHRY, CDR2 SYGVKD. This CDR3 has 17 residues. In nucleotides, the CDR3 is TGTGCCATCAGTGGGCTCCCAGGGGGGACCCCGAACACTGAAGCTTTCTTT. This encodes CAISGLPGGTPNTEAFF.